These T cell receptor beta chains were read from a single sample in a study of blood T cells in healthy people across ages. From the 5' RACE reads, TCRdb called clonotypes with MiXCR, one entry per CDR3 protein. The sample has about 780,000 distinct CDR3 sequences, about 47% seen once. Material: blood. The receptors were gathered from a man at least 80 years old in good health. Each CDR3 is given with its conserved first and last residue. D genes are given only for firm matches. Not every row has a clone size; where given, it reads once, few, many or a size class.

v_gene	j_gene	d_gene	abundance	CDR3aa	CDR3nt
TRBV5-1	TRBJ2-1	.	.	CASSLAAGGRNEQFF	TGCGCCAGCAGCTTGGCCGCCGGCGGGCGGAATGAGCAGTTCTTC
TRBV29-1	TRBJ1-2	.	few	CSVEDRLAYGYTF	TGCAGCGTTGAAGATCGATTGGCTTATGGCTACACCTTC
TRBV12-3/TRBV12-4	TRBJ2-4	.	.	CASSPGAAMGIQYF	TGTGCCAGCAGTCCGGGTGCCGCTATGGGCATTCAGTACTTC
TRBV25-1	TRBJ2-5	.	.	CASSEYGGETQYF	TGTGCCAGCAGTGAATATGGGGGTGAGACCCAGTACTTC
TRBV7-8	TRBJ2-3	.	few	CAVLGDFADTQYF	TGTGCCGTCCTTGGGGATTTCGCAGATACGCAGTATTTT
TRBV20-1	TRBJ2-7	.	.	CSACEPRGSYEQYF	TGCAGTGCTTGTGAACCAAGGGGGTCCTACGAGCAGTACTTC
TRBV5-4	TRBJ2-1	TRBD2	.	CASSPERASGSRNEQFF	TGTGCCAGCAGCCCCGAGAGGGCTAGCGGGAGTAGGAATGAGCAGTTCTTC
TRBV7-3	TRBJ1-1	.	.	CASSLLGMNTEAFF	TGTGCCAGCAGCTTACTGGGGATGAACACTGAAGCTTTCTTT
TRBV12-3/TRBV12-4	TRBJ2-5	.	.	CASSFRPLLPLGETQYF	TGTGCCAGCAGTTTCCGCCCCTTATTGCCCTTGGGAGAGACCCAGTACTTC
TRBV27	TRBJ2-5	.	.	CASSLSRGPNVETQYF	TGTGCCAGCAGTTTATCGCGCGGGCCCAATGTGGAGACCCAGTACTTC
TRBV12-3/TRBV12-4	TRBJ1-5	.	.	CASSVDSNSNQPQHF	TGTGCCAGCAGTGTGGACAGTAATAGCAATCAGCCCCAGCATTTT
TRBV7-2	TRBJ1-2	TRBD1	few	CASSPPGQGAGGYTF	TGTGCCAGCAGCCCACCGGGACAGGGGGCCGGGGGCTACACCTTC
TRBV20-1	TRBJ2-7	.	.	CSASQGMEQYF	TGCAGTGCTTCCCAGGGAATGGAGCAGTACTTC
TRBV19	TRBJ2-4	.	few	CASRARTDPSPNIQYF	TGTGCCAGCCGGGCCCGGACAGACCCTTCGCCGAACATTCAGTACTTC
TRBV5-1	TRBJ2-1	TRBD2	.	CASSLVLAGGPANEQFF	TGCGCCAGCAGCTTGGTTTTAGCGGGGGGGCCGGCCAATGAGCAGTTCTTC
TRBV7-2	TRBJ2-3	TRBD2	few	CASSLDYRGTSGTDTQYF	TGTGCCAGCAGCTTAGATTATCGAGGGACTAGCGGCACAGATACGCAGTATTTT
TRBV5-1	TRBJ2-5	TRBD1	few	CASSSGQGGQETQYF	TGCGCCAGCAGCTCTGGACAGGGGGGACAAGAGACCCAGTACTTC
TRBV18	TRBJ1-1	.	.	CASSPTAVTEAFF	TGTGCCAGCTCACCAACGGCGGTTACTGAAGCTTTCTTT
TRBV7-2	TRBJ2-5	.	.	CASSLEAQYQETQYF	TGTGCCAGCAGCTTAGAGGCACAGTACCAAGAGACCCAGTACTTC
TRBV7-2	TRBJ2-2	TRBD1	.	CASSSPGQGSTGELFF	TGTGCCAGCAGCTCCCCCGGACAGGGTAGCACCGGGGAGCTGTTTTTT
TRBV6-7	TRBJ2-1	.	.	CARYEGPRSPYNEQFF	TGTGCCAGATACGAGGGGCCTAGATCCCCCTACAATGAGCAGTTCTTC
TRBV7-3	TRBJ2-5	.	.	CASSRTGDYETQYF	TGTGCCAGCAGCAGAACAGGGGACTATGAGACCCAGTACTTC
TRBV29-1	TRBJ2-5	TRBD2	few	CSVELAGGSETQYF	TGCAGCGTTGAACTCGCGGGAGGATCCGAGACCCAGTACTTC
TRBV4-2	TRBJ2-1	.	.	CASSQFFPSEQYNEQFF	TGTGCCAGCAGCCAATTCTTTCCTAGCGAACAATACAATGAGCAGTTCTTC
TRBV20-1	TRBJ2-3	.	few	CSARGTTLDTQYF	TGCAGTGCTAGAGGAACAACGCTGGATACGCAGTATTTT
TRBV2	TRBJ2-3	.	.	CASSEATLPSTDTQYF	TGTGCCAGCAGTGAAGCTACACTACCTAGCACAGATACGCAGTATTTT
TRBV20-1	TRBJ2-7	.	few	CSARDPGGLYEQYF	TGCAGTGCTAGAGATCCCGGAGGCCTCTACGAGCAGTACTTC
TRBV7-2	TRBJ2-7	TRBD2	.	CASSSRGGNEQYF	TGTGCCAGCAGCTCCCGCGGGGGGAATGAGCAGTACTTC
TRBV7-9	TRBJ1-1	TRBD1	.	CASSPQGYDTEAFF	TGTGCCAGCAGCCCACAGGGGTATGACACTGAAGCTTTCTTT
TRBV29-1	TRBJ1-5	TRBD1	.	CSVGQGVNQPQHF	TGCAGCGTTGGACAGGGAGTCAATCAGCCCCAGCATTTT
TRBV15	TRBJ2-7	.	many	CATSRDLRGQGREQYF	TGTGCCACCAGCAGAGATTTGCGAGGCCAGGGGCGTGAGCAGTACTTC
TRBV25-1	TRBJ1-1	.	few	CRAAGHRNTEAFF	TGTCGGGCTGCGGGGCACAGGAACACTGAAGCTTTCTTT
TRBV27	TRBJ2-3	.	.	CASSLLMQGDTQYF	TGTGCCAGCAGTTTATTGATGCAAGGAGATACGCAGTATTTT
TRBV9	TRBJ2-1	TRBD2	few	CASSVAPGTSGGAGQFF	TGTGCCAGCAGCGTAGCTCCGGGGACTAGCGGGGGGGCAGGGCAGTTCTTC
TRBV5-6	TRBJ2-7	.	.	CASSLPGGSYNEQYF	TGTGCCAGCAGCTTGCCGGGGGGCTCCTACAATGAGCAGTACTTC
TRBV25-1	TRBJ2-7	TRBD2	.	CASSEGTSGASIYEQYF	TGTGCCAGCAGTGAAGGGACTAGCGGAGCCTCCATCTACGAGCAGTACTTC
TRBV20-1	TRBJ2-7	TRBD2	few	CSARDLTSGDPYEQYF	TGCAGTGCTAGAGATCTTACTAGCGGGGACCCCTACGAGCAGTACTTC
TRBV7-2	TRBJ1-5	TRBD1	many	CASSPDTGGVQPQHF	TGTGCCAGCAGCCCTGATACAGGGGGTGTCCAGCCCCAGCATTTT
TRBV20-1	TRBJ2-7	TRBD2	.	CSAPTSGSAEQYF	TGCAGTGCTCCAACTAGCGGGAGCGCCGAGCAGTACTTC
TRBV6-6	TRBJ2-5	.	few	CASSYPTGYGETQYF	TGTGCCAGCAGTTACCCTACAGGGTACGGCGAGACCCAGTACTTC
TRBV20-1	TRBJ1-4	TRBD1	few	CSAPKGTVNNEKLFF	TGCAGTGCTCCCAAAGGGACAGTCAATAATGAAAAACTGTTTTTT
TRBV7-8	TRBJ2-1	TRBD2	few	CASSFTGTSNEQFF	TGTGCCAGCAGCTTCACCGGGACTAGCAATGAGCAGTTCTTC
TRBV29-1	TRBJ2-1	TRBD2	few	CSARTWTSGRSNEQFF	TGCAGCGCCCGAACGTGGACTAGCGGGAGGAGCAATGAGCAGTTCTTC